Here is one T cell receptor beta chain with its context. The antigen is unknown. Prepared libraries of TCR beta cDNA carried unique molecular identifiers. TCRdb reprocessed the PCR reads via MiXCR and lists one record per CDR3 protein. The data show roughly 800,000 distinct CDR3 sequences, with 35% to 55% seen just once and 4.9% held by the top ten. This specimen belongs to a study of post-analysis software for immune sequencing data. Study results and caveats: Patients carried five TRBV segments more frequently than controls did, and TRBV5-6, TRBV5-1 and TRBV20-1 were among them.

Germline CDR1 is SEHNR and CDR2 is FQNEAQ (reference sequence). This CDR3 is 16 amino acids long. V lost 3 bases and J lost 0, with 12 bases in between. Sequencing was done on a sample of blood. This TCR was recovered from a girl between 5 and 17 years old with multiple sclerosis. The chain uses TRBV7-9 and TRBJ1-3, with D hard to call. The CDR3 reads CASSLGGRSSGNTIYF. In DNA, the CDR3 is TGTGCCAGCAGCTTGGGCGGCAGAAGCTCTGGAAACACCATATATTTT.